This TCR beta chain was profiled in a study of human T cells and chemical hapten exposure. Across the study: Patients received weekly diphenylcyclopropenone doses to the scalp throughout the approximately 26-week study.

Time point in this sample: patch test 1, 2 weeks after DPC sensitization. Sample treatment: therapeutic diphenylcyclopropenone sensitization with weekly scalp DPC. TCRdb ran MiXCR on the RACE reads and lists one entry per CDR3 protein. The table shows 300,000 to 450,000 distinct CDR3 sequences, with roughly 4.8% occurring only once. This clonotype has a count of ten or more. CDR1 and CDR2 from the germline V gene are MNHEY and SMNVEV (reference sequence). The CDR3 contains 15 residues. V lost 2 bases, J lost 2 bases, and 13 bases lay in between. The sequences come from whole blood, collected in connection with sensitization to the hapten diphenylcyclopropenone (DPC). The chain is built from TRBV27 and TRBJ2-7; D is tentatively TRBD1 or TRBD2 (5 bases each). The TCR was taken from a woman in her forties or fifties with alopecia areata. Some clones in this sample may be carry-over from other donors' samples. The CDR3 loop is CASSLMGETPYEQYF. CDR3 coding DNA: TGTGCCAGCAGTTTAATGGGGGAAACCCCCTACGAGCAGTACTTC.